The rows below give T cell receptor beta chains drawn from one sample of a study of neurological immune-mediated disorders. Each CDR3 protein gets one entry after TCRdb re-called the 5' RACE reads with MiXCR. The repertoire has about 66,000 distinct CDR3 sequences, less than 5.5% of them found once; the top ten carry 6.9%. Sequenced material: PBMCs. These receptors all come from a young man with multiple sclerosis. Each CDR3 is given with its conserved first and last residue. A D gene is named only where the DNA matches it firmly. Clone size is shown for a subset of rows, as once, few, many or a class of expanded clone.

V: TRBV6-5; J: TRBJ2-7; size: many; D: .; DNA: TGTGCCAGCGGGTTGACCGGCCACGAGCAGTACTTC; CDR3: CASGLTGHEQYF
V: TRBV9; J: TRBJ1-4; size: many; D: .; DNA: TGTGCCAGCAGCGTAGGCCCTGCAACTAATGAAAAACTGTTTTTT; CDR3: CASSVGPATNEKLFF
V: TRBV20-1; J: TRBJ2-2; size: many; D: .; DNA: TGCAGTGCTAGAAAGCGGGACACCGGGGAGCTGTTTTTT; CDR3: CSARKRDTGELFF
V: TRBV20-1; J: TRBJ1-2; size: many; D: .; DNA: TGCAGTGCTAGAGGTGGGGTCGGTGCGGAGAAAGGCTACACCTTC; CDR3: CSARGGVGAEKGYTF
V: TRBV7-9; J: TRBJ2-1; size: .; D: TRBD2; DNA: TGTGCCAGCAGCTTGTACTCGGGACTAGCGGGGGCCTACAATGAGCAGTTCTTC; CDR3: CASSLYSGLAGAYNEQFF
V: TRBV20-1; J: TRBJ2-1; size: many; D: TRBD1; DNA: TGCAGTGCTTCCCAGGGGGCCGGGTACAATGAGCAGTTCTTC; CDR3: CSASQGAGYNEQFF
V: TRBV20-1; J: TRBJ1-1; size: many; D: .; DNA: TGCAGTGCCAGCCACACAGGCCGAAACACTGAAGCTTTCTTT; CDR3: CSASHTGRNTEAFF
V: TRBV5-1; J: TRBJ2-7; size: many; D: .; DNA: TGCGCCAGCAGCCGTTTAGGATACGAGCAGTACTTC; CDR3: CASSRLGYEQYF
V: TRBV7-7; J: TRBJ1-1; size: few; D: .; DNA: TGTGCCAGCAGCTTAAGTCCTGGGACTGAAGCTTTCTTT; CDR3: CASSLSPGTEAFF
V: TRBV10-3; J: TRBJ2-5; size: many; D: .; DNA: TGTGCCATCAGTGAGTCGCCAGAGACCCAGTACTTC; CDR3: CAISESPETQYF
V: TRBV7-9; J: TRBJ2-4; size: many; D: .; DNA: TGTGCCAGCAGCTCCACTAAGAGGGCCAAAAACATTCAGTACTTC; CDR3: CASSSTKRAKNIQYF
V: TRBV2; J: TRBJ1-1; size: many; D: .; DNA: TGTGCCAGCACGGAGGGAGTAGTGTCTGAAGCTTTCTTT; CDR3: CASTEGVVSEAFF
V: TRBV18; J: TRBJ1-1; size: many; D: TRBD1; DNA: TGTGCCAGCTCACGGGGGGGGGACAGAAGCCGGGACACTGAAGCTTTCTTT; CDR3: CASSRGGDRSRDTEAFF
V: TRBV7-9; J: TRBJ2-3; size: many; D: .; DNA: TGTGCCAGCAGCTTGAGAAGGCGGGGAACAGATACGCAGTATTTT; CDR3: CASSLRRRGTDTQYF
V: TRBV20-1; J: TRBJ2-2; size: many; D: .; DNA: TGCAGTGCTAGGGAACCCCGACTAGTGACCGGGGAGCTGTTTTTT; CDR3: CSAREPRLVTGELFF
V: TRBV11-3; J: TRBJ2-3; size: .; D: .; DNA: TGTGCCAGCAGCTTAAAGGGTGCAGATACGCAGTATTTT; CDR3: CASSLKGADTQYF
V: TRBV2; J: TRBJ2-2; size: .; D: .; DNA: TGTGCCAGCGGTGGGGCTAGCGCCGCGAACACCGGGGAGCTGTTTTTT; CDR3: CASGGASAANTGELFF
V: TRBV20-1; J: TRBJ2-7; size: many; D: TRBD1; DNA: TGCAGTGCTAGAGACACCGGACAGGGGAGGACGTACTTC; CDR3: CSARDTGQGRTYF
V: TRBV5-1; J: TRBJ2-4; size: many; D: .; DNA: TGCGCCAGCAGCTTGTTTGGGGGCCGAGCCAAAAACATTCAGTACTTC; CDR3: CASSLFGGRAKNIQYF
V: TRBV20-1; J: TRBJ2-1; size: many; D: TRBD2; DNA: TGCAGTGCTAGACAAATAGCGGGGGGCTACAATGAGCAGTTCTTC; CDR3: CSARQIAGGYNEQFF
V: TRBV15; J: TRBJ2-7; size: many; D: TRBD1; DNA: TGTGCCACCAGCCCTTGGGAACTGACAGGGCTCTACGAGCAGTACTTC; CDR3: CATSPWELTGLYEQYF
V: TRBV24-1; J: TRBJ1-1; size: many; D: TRBD1; DNA: TGTGCCACCAGCTCGGACAGGGAGAACACTGAAGCTTTCTTT; CDR3: CATSSDRENTEAFF
V: TRBV5-6; J: TRBJ1-1; size: many; D: .; DNA: TGTGCCAGCAACTGGGGGCCCAGGTCGAACACTGAAGCTTTCTTT; CDR3: CASNWGPRSNTEAFF
V: TRBV7-6; J: TRBJ1-4; size: many; D: TRBD1; DNA: TGTGCCAGCAGCTTGGGACAGCTTAATGAAAAACTGTTTTTT; CDR3: CASSLGQLNEKLFF
V: TRBV10-3; J: TRBJ2-6; size: many; D: .; DNA: TGTGCCATCAGTGAGTCGGCGGACCGCTCTGGGGCCAACGTCCTGACTTTC; CDR3: CAISESADRSGANVLTF
V: TRBV10-3; J: TRBJ1-3; size: many; D: .; DNA: TGTGCCATCACGGGCGGGCAGGGAGCTGGAAACACCATATATTTT; CDR3: CAITGGQGAGNTIYF
V: TRBV5-1; J: TRBJ1-4; size: many; D: .; DNA: TGCGCCAGCAGCTTGGACAGGCCTAATGAAAAACTGTTTTTT; CDR3: CASSLDRPNEKLFF
V: TRBV5-1; J: TRBJ1-1; size: few; D: .; DNA: TGCGCCAGCAGCTTGGGGCTGGGCAGGGAGTTAAACACTGAAGCTTTCTTT; CDR3: CASSLGLGRELNTEAFF
V: TRBV5-1; J: TRBJ1-6; size: few; D: .; DNA: TGCGCCAGCAGCTATGGGGGATATAATTCACCCCTCAACTTT; CDR3: CASSYGGYNSPLNF
V: TRBV5-1; J: TRBJ2-3; size: many; D: TRBD2; DNA: TGCGCCAGCAGCTTGGGGGGACTAGCGGGAACAGATACGCAGTATTTT; CDR3: CASSLGGLAGTDTQYF
V: TRBV7-6; J: TRBJ2-1; size: once; D: .; DNA: TGTGCCAGCAGCTTAGGTCAGGGACTCAGCAATGAGCAGTTCTTC; CDR3: CASSLGQGLSNEQFF
V: TRBV5-1; J: TRBJ1-1; size: many; D: .; DNA: TGCGCCAGCAGCTTCGGGACAACGAACACTGAAGCTTTCTTT; CDR3: CASSFGTTNTEAFF
V: TRBV10-3; J: TRBJ2-3; size: many; D: .; DNA: TGTGCCATCAGTGCTCCGAGCACAGATACGCAGTATTTT; CDR3: CAISAPSTDTQYF
V: TRBV5-1; J: TRBJ2-1; size: many; D: TRBD2; DNA: TGCGCCAGCAGCTCCCTAGCGGGGGGCGAATACAATGAGCAGTTCTTC; CDR3: CASSSLAGGEYNEQFF
V: TRBV5-1; J: TRBJ1-1; size: few; D: .; DNA: TGCGCCAGCAGCTTTCTCAAATTCACTGAAGCTTTCTTT; CDR3: CASSFLKFTEAFF
V: TRBV7-2; J: TRBJ1-4; size: .; D: .; DNA: TGTGCCAGCAGCTCGAGACCCGAAAGGGCTGAAAAACTGTTTTTT; CDR3: CASSSRPERAEKLFF
V: TRBV15; J: TRBJ1-1; size: many; D: .; DNA: TGTGCCACCAGCAGAGATGTCGCAGGGATGGCTTTCTTT; CDR3: CATSRDVAGMAFF
V: TRBV7-2; J: TRBJ2-1; size: many; D: .; DNA: TGTGCCAGCAGCTTAAAAACAGGGTCCTACAATGAGCAGTTCTTC; CDR3: CASSLKTGSYNEQFF
V: TRBV11-2; J: TRBJ2-1; size: many; D: TRBD1; DNA: TGTGCCAGCAGCTCCCTGGACAGGGGGCGTAGGGATGAGCAGTTCTTC; CDR3: CASSSLDRGRRDEQFF
V: TRBV7-8; J: TRBJ2-3; size: many; D: .; DNA: TGTGCCAGCAGCCCAATATTTGACCTCCGTTTT; CDR3: CASSPIFDLRF
V: TRBV20-1; J: TRBJ2-1; size: many; D: .; DNA: TGCAGTGCTACCCTACTAGGGATTAACAATGAGCAGTTCTTC; CDR3: CSATLLGINNEQFF
V: TRBV20-1; J: TRBJ1-6; size: many; D: TRBD1; DNA: TGCAGTGCTAGAGGGGGGACAGGGGATAATTCACCCCTCCACTTT; CDR3: CSARGGTGDNSPLHF
V: TRBV6-7; J: TRBJ1-1; size: .; D: .; DNA: TGTGCCAGCAGTTACTCGAACCGAGACACTGAAGCTTTCTTT; CDR3: CASSYSNRDTEAFF
V: TRBV5-1; J: TRBJ1-1; size: .; D: TRBD1; DNA: TGCGCCAGCAGCGACAGGGATATGAACACTGAAGCTTTCTTT; CDR3: CASSDRDMNTEAFF
V: TRBV7-2; J: TRBJ1-2; size: many; D: TRBD1; DNA: TGTGCCAGCAGCACCGGGACAGAGGGCTATGGCTACACCTTC; CDR3: CASSTGTEGYGYTF
V: TRBV28; J: TRBJ2-1; size: many; D: .; DNA: TGTGCCAGCAGTTGGACTTTCAATGAGCAGTTCTTC; CDR3: CASSWTFNEQFF
V: TRBV7-9; J: TRBJ1-4; size: .; D: .; DNA: TGTGCCAGCAGCCGGTTAGGAGAAAAACTGTTTTTT; CDR3: CASSRLGEKLFF
V: TRBV5-1; J: TRBJ2-2; size: many; D: .; DNA: TGCGCCAGCAGCTTCAGTAGCAGGGCCGACACCGGGGAGCTGTTTTTT; CDR3: CASSFSSRADTGELFF
V: TRBV20-1; J: TRBJ2-3; size: .; D: TRBD2; DNA: TGCAGTGCTAGAGTACTAGCGGGGGGCACAGATACGCAGTATTTT; CDR3: CSARVLAGGTDTQYF
V: TRBV20-1; J: TRBJ2-3; size: many; D: .; DNA: TGCAGTGCTACAGGGTACCTCACAGATACGCAGTATTTT; CDR3: CSATGYLTDTQYF
V: TRBV4-1; J: TRBJ1-2; size: many; D: .; DNA: TGCGCCAGCAGCCAAAAGGACAGAAAAGACTATGGCTACACCTTC; CDR3: CASSQKDRKDYGYTF